Shown below are 18 T cell receptor beta chains from a single sample sequenced in a study of identical twins. Each CDR3 protein is one row after TCRdb ran MiXCR on the 5' RACE reads. The table includes 200,000 to 300,000 distinct CDR3 sequences, 7% to 8.5% detected once. The same data also went into a second study, on yellow fever vaccine responses in identical twins.

Specimen: CD8+ T cells sorted from blood. These receptors were collected from a woman aged 18-29 years in good health.

The V call is TRBV10-2, the J call TRBJ2-7; D call uncertain. This CDR3 region has 11 residues. Between the trimmed V and J ends, which lost 0 bases and 6 bases, there was a span of 3 bases. Per the germline V gene, CDR1 is WSHSY and CDR2 is SAAADI. In DNA, the CDR3 is TGCGCCAGCAGTGAGTCCGGCGAGCAGTACGTC. It encodes CASSESGEQYV.

This clonotype has ten or more counts. The V gene is TRBV9, the J gene TRBJ1-1; 7 bases line up with TRBD1. CDR1 is SGDLS and CDR2 is YYNGEE in the germline V gene. Trimming at V came to 3 bases and at J to 3 bases, leaving 5 bases not matched to a gene. This CDR3 comprises 14 residues. CDR3 residues: CASSGRDRDTEAFF. The CDR3 region has the DNA TGTGCCAGCAGCGGCCGGGACAGAGACACTGAAGCTTTCTTT.

This clonotype was found a few times. The genes are TRBV6-4 and TRBJ2-3, with no clear D. Looked up from germline, CDR1 is MRHNA and CDR2 is SNTAGT. Trimming removed 3 bases from V and 4 bases from J, with 8 bases in between. The CDR3 loop spans 13 amino acids. CDR3 region: CASSESSADTQYF. The CDR3 nucleotides are TGTGCCAGCAGTGAGTCCAGCGCAGATACGCAGTATTTT.

This clonotype came up many times. The chain recombines TRBV20-1 with TRBJ2-1; 13 nucleotides line up with TRBD2. This CDR3 spans 14 amino acids. Germline V CDR1 and CDR2: DFQATT, SNEGSKA (reference sequence). The trim removed 4 bases at V and 5 bases at J, leaving 2 bases unmatched. The CDR3 region has the DNA TGCAGTGCTACCGGACTAGCGGGAGACAATGAGCAGTTCTTC. This codes for CSATGLAGDNEQFF.

This clonotype was recorded many times. This chain uses TRBV5-6 with TRBJ1-2; tentatively, D is TRBD1 (5 bases). Germline V gene lookup returns CDR1 SGHDT and CDR2 YYEEEE. V dropped 2 bases and J dropped 3 bases, with 8 bases sitting between them. There are 13 residues in the CDR3. The CDR3 is CASSFGADYGYTF. In DNA, the CDR3 is TGTGCCAGCAGCTTTGGGGCAGACTATGGCTACACCTTC.

In this sample, this clonotype turned up a few times. This chain connects TRBV5-1 to TRBJ2-7, with D possibly being TRBD2 (6 bases). The germline CDR1 and CDR2 sequences are SGHRS and YFSETQ. The CDR3 has 14 amino acids. V was shortened by 7 bases and J by 0 bases, with 14 bases between the two germline ends. The CDR3 loop reads CASGSAGPSYEQYF. The CDR3 nucleotides are TGCGCCAGCGGCTCGGCGGGACCCTCCTACGAGCAGTACTTC. Supplemented by reference TRBV5-1 and TRBJ2-7, the full variable domain reads KAGVTQTPRYLIKTRGQQVTLSCSPISGHRSVSWYQQTPGQGLQFLFEYFSETQRNKGNFPGRFSGRQFSNSRSEMNVSTLELGDSALYLCASGSAGPSYEQYFGPGTRLTVT.

This clonotype was recorded at least ten times. The chain's CDR3 is CSVGDAPKGYTF. In DNA, the CDR3 is TGCAGCGTTGGGGACGCCCCGAAGGGCTACACCTTC. J is TRBJ1-2 and V is TRBV29-1; the D gene is possibly TRBD1 (5 bases). CDR1 SQVTM and CDR2 ANQGSEA come from the germline V gene. V shed 4 bases and J shed 8 bases, with 14 bases lying between them. This CDR3 comprises 12 residues.

This clonotype was counted ten times or more. The rearrangement joins TRBV5-1 to TRBJ2-3; a weak D match, TRBD1 (5 bases). CDR1 is SGHRS and CDR2 is YFSETQ in the germline V gene. The CDR3 runs to 16 residues. The V end lost 2 bases, the J end lost 7 bases, and 20 bases lay between the germline ends. The CDR3 DNA follows: TGCGCCAGCAGCTTCTCTGACAGCAACCCCCTTTATACGCAGTATTTT. Encoded protein: CASSFSDSNPLYTQYF.

This clonotype appeared a few times. The rearrangement links TRBV29-1 to TRBJ2-2, with 10 bases matching TRBD1. After removal of 7 bases from V and 0 bases from J, the junction contained 11 bases not matched to a gene. Germline V gene sequence: CDR1 SQVTM, CDR2 ANQGSEA. There are 17 residues in the CDR3. In DNA form, the CDR3 reads TGCAGCGGGGTTGGACAGGGGGTAGGGGCGAACACCGGGGAGCTGTTTTTT. Amino acids: CSGVGQGVGANTGELFF.

This clonotype was detected many times. The V call is TRBV11-2, the J call TRBJ2-3, with no clear D. From germline, CDR1 is SGHAT and CDR2 FQNNGV. V shed 0 bases and J shed 6 bases, with 16 bases lying between them. CDR3 length: 16 residues. The CDR3 DNA reads as TGTGCCAGCAGCTTAGATCGTCGGCGCCGACTCGATACGCAGTATTTT. This sequence encodes CASSLDRRRRLDTQYF.

This chain joins TRBV6-1 and TRBJ2-7, with D possibly being TRBD2 (6 bases). The V and J ends lost 5 bases and 3 bases respectively, with 20 bases between them. CDR3 length equals 16 residues. Germline V CDR1 and CDR2: MNHNS, SASEGT. This chain's CDR3 is CASSPPWGDSIYEQYF. As DNA, the CDR3 is TGTGCCAGCAGTCCGCCATGGGGGGACTCCATCTACGAGCAGTACTTC.

This clonotype was counted between two and nine times. The V call is TRBV7-2, the J call TRBJ2-7; 13 bases line up with TRBD2. CDR3 size: 14 residues. The germline V gene encodes CDR1 SGHTA and CDR2 FQGNSA. V gave up 4 bases and J gave up 6 bases; unmatched junction bases: 3. The CDR3 loop is CASSYGLAGVEQYV. As DNA, the CDR3 is TGTGCCAGCAGCTACGGACTAGCGGGGGTCGAGCAGTACGTC.

CDR3 bases: TGTGCCAGCAGTCAAGACACTGTAAATGAAAAACTGTTTTTT. Amino acids: CASSQDTVNEKLFF. The rearrangement links TRBV6-1 to TRBJ1-4, with D unclear. V gave up 5 bases and J gave up 5 bases, with 12 bases separating them. Germline-derived CDR1 and CDR2 are MNHNS and SASEGT. This CDR3 region has 14 residues.

This clonotype turned up a few times. The chain employs TRBV9 and TRBJ2-1, with a possible D match to TRBD2 (7 bases). The CDR3 sequence is 15 residues long. Trimming left V 6 bases short and J 2 bases short, with 15 bases between. CDR1 is SGDLS, CDR2 YYNGEE, per germline. The CDR3 DNA is TGTGCCAGCACCCCGGCGGGGGCCGCCTACAATGAGCAGTTCTTC. Translation: CASTPAGAAYNEQFF.

In this sample, this clonotype turned up many times. The CDR3 sequence is CASSDDRGTYEQYF. The DNA for the CDR3 is TGTGCCAGCAGTGACGACAGGGGGACCTACGAGCAGTACTTC. The rearrangement links TRBV2 to TRBJ2-7, with 9 bases lining up with TRBD1. Looked up from germline, CDR1 is SNHLY and CDR2 is FYNNEI. This CDR3 spans 14 amino acids. V lost 3 bases, J lost 2 bases, and 2 bases stayed unmatched.

This clonotype has only a few counts. The chain uses TRBV3-1 and TRBJ2-1, with 13 bases identical to TRBD2. This CDR3 region has 20 residues. Germline loops: CDR1 LGHDT, CDR2 YNNKEL (reference sequence). J gave up 0 bases and V 1 base, and 9 bases lay outside the gene matches. CDR3 nucleotides: TGTGCCAGCAGCCAAGTTTTCTTGGGGACTAGCGGGATCTCCTACAATGAGCAGTTCTTC. This encodes CASSQVFLGTSGISYNEQFF.

The chain recombines TRBV3-1 with TRBJ2-7; 8 nucleotides agree with TRBD2. Germline assignment: CDR1 LGHDT and CDR2 YNNKEL (reference sequence). The CDR3 sequence is 14 residues long. V lost 4 bases, J lost 6 bases, and 8 bases stayed unmatched. The CDR3 nucleotides are TGTGCCAGCAGCCCGGGGGGGCCCTTAAGCGAGCAGTACGTC. This encodes CASSPGGPLSEQYV.

This chain uses TRBV7-6 with TRBJ1-5; D is ambiguous. The V end lost 0 bases, the J end lost 3 bases, and 9 bases lay between the germline ends. This CDR3 spans 15 amino acids. Germline CDR1 reads SGHVS; CDR2 reads FNYEAQ. This CDR3 reads CASSLAPQANQPQHF. The CDR3 region has the DNA TGTGCCAGCAGCTTAGCGCCTCAGGCCAATCAGCCCCAGCATTTT.